Listed below are T cell receptor beta chains from one sample, sequenced in a study of radiotherapy plus CTLA-4 blockade in lung cancer. Sequenced by immunoSEQ multiplex PCR; TCRdb stores in-frame clones only, minus some. Among roughly 100,000 clones listed, over 75% were seen once. This specimen was peripheral blood, taken from a patient treated with radiotherapy plus ipilimumab. The origin of the receptors is a human donor with non-small cell lung cancer that progressed on radiotherapy plus ipilimumab. Some clones in this sample may be carry-over from other donors' samples. Both conserved end residues are part of each CDR3. Fields, in order: clone size, V gene, J gene, D gene, CDR3 DNA, CDR3 protein. D genes are given only for firm matches. Clone size is stated in some rows and not others, as once, few, many or a class when expanded.

abundance: NA
v_gene: TRBV6-5
j_gene: TRBJ1-1
d_gene: NA
CDR3nt: TGTGCCAGCACCCTGGACGGCAGCCGACACACTGAAGCTTTCTTT
CDR3aa: CASTLDGSRHTEAFF

abundance: NA
v_gene: TRBV28
j_gene: TRBJ1-1
d_gene: NA
CDR3nt: TGTGCCAGCAGTTTTGGCCGCTCTCCGAGGAGTACTGAAGCTTTCTTT
CDR3aa: CASSFGRSPRSTEAFF

abundance: NA
v_gene: TRBV6-1
j_gene: TRBJ1-5
d_gene: NA
CDR3nt: TGTGCCACCGTCGGTCTATGGGAGCAGCCCCAGCATTTT
CDR3aa: CATVGLWEQPQHF

abundance: NA
v_gene: TRBV2
j_gene: TRBJ1-2
d_gene: NA
CDR3nt: TGTGCCAGCAAAGAATCGGGGGGCTATGGCTACACCTTC
CDR3aa: CASKESGGYGYTF

abundance: NA
v_gene: TRBV7-8
j_gene: TRBJ1-1
d_gene: NA
CDR3nt: TGTGCCAGCAGCTTAGGTGCAGGGTATACTGAAGCTTTCTTT
CDR3aa: CASSLGAGYTEAFF

abundance: NA
v_gene: TRBV7-3
j_gene: TRBJ2-1
d_gene: TRBD1
CDR3nt: TGTGCCAGCAGCTTAACGGGATCGGGACAGGGGAAAAATGAGCAGTTCTTC
CDR3aa: CASSLTGSGQGKNEQFF

abundance: NA
v_gene: TRBV6-5
j_gene: TRBJ1-3
d_gene: NA
CDR3nt: TGTGCCAGCAGTCCTTTGGGGTGGGGACACACCATATATTTT
CDR3aa: CASSPLGWGHTIYF

abundance: NA
v_gene: TRBV7-3
j_gene: TRBJ2-3
d_gene: NA
CDR3nt: TGTGCCAGCAGCTCCGGGGTTAGCACAGATACGCAGTATTTT
CDR3aa: CASSSGVSTDTQYF

abundance: NA
v_gene: TRBV7-2
j_gene: TRBJ2-1
d_gene: TRBD1
CDR3nt: TGTGCCAGCAGCTTAGACAGGGGATCCTACAATGAGCAGTTCTTC
CDR3aa: CASSLDRGSYNEQFF

abundance: NA
v_gene: TRBV18
j_gene: TRBJ2-5
d_gene: NA
CDR3nt: TGTGCCAGCTCAATCCAAGAGACCCAGTACTTC
CDR3aa: CASSIQETQYF

abundance: NA
v_gene: TRBV6-1
j_gene: TRBJ2-7
d_gene: TRBD1
CDR3nt: TGTGCCATCAGTGACAGACAGGGTATCTACGAGCAGTACTTC
CDR3aa: CAISDRQGIYEQYF

abundance: NA
v_gene: TRBV5-6
j_gene: TRBJ1-4
d_gene: NA
CDR3nt: TGTGCCAGCAGCTCTCGGGGAGGATACGAAAAACTGTTTTTT
CDR3aa: CASSSRGGYEKLFF

abundance: once
v_gene: TRBV5-8
j_gene: TRBJ1-2
d_gene: TRBD1
CDR3nt: TGTGCCAGCAGCCCAATCAGGGGGACCTACACCTTC
CDR3aa: CASSPIRGTYTF

abundance: NA
v_gene: TRBV7-8
j_gene: TRBJ1-5
d_gene: NA
CDR3nt: TGTGCCAGCAGCCCAAGGACAGTTTATAGCAATCAGCCCCAGCATTTT
CDR3aa: CASSPRTVYSNQPQHF

abundance: NA
v_gene: TRBV5-1
j_gene: TRBJ2-3
d_gene: NA
CDR3nt: TGCGCCAGCAGCAGAACAGATACGCAGTATTTT
CDR3aa: CASSRTDTQYF

abundance: NA
v_gene: TRBV29-1
j_gene: TRBJ1-1
d_gene: TRBD1
CDR3nt: TGCAGCGCTTCCGGGACAGGGATTACTGAAGCTTTCTTT
CDR3aa: CSASGTGITEAFF

abundance: NA
v_gene: TRBV5-1
j_gene: TRBJ2-2
d_gene: TRBD1
CDR3nt: TGCGCCAGCAGCTTCTCCCTCGGACAGGCTTACACCGGGGAGCTGTTTTTT
CDR3aa: CASSFSLGQAYTGELFF

abundance: NA
v_gene: TRBV11-2
j_gene: TRBJ1-6
d_gene: TRBD1
CDR3nt: TGTGCCAGCAGCTTCCGGACAGGGCCGGAATCACCCCTCCACTTT
CDR3aa: CASSFRTGPESPLHF

abundance: NA
v_gene: TRBV7-6
j_gene: TRBJ1-5
d_gene: NA
CDR3nt: TGTGCCAGCAGTCCCGGGACGGGAAGGACAAATCAGCCCCAGCATTTT
CDR3aa: CASSPGTGRTNQPQHF

abundance: NA
v_gene: TRBV5-1
j_gene: TRBJ2-1
d_gene: NA
CDR3nt: TGCGCCAGCAGCTTACAGGGATACAATGAGCAGTTCTTC
CDR3aa: CASSLQGYNEQFF

abundance: NA
v_gene: TRBV7-2
j_gene: TRBJ1-1
d_gene: NA
CDR3nt: TGTGCCAGCATCATGCTCCAAGAAGCTTTCTTT
CDR3aa: CASIMLQEAFF

abundance: NA
v_gene: TRBV5-6
j_gene: TRBJ1-5
d_gene: NA
CDR3nt: TGTGCCAGCAGCTTACGGGAGAACCAGCCCCAGCATTTT
CDR3aa: CASSLRENQPQHF